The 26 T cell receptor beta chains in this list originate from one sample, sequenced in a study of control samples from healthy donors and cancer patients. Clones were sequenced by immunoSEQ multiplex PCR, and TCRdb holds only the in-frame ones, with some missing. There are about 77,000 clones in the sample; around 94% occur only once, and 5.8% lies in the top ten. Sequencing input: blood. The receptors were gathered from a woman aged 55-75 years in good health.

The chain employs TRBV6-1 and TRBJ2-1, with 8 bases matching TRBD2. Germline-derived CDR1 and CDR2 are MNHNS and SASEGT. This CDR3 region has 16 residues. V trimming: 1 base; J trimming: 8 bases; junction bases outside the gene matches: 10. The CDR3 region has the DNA TGTGCCAGCAGTGAAGAGGTTCCGGGAGGGCCGTATGAGCAGTTCTTC. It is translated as CASSEEVPGGPYEQFF.

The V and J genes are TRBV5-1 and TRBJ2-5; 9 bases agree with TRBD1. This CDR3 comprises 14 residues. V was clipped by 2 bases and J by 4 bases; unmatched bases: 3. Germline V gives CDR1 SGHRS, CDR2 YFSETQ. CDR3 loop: CASSLQGARETQYF. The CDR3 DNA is TGCGCCAGCAGCTTACAGGGGGCGCGAGAGACCCAGTACTTC.

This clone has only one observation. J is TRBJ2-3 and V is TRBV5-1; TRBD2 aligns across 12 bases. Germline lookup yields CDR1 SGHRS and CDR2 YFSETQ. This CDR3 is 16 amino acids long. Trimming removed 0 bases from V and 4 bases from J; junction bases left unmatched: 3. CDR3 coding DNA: TGCGCCAGCAGCTTGGGGACTAGCGGGATGTCAGATACGCAGTATTTT. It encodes CASSLGTSGMSDTQYF.

CDR3 bases: TGTGCCAGCAGCCAAGGGGGGGTCGGCTCCTACAATGAGCAGTTCTTC. Its translation is CASSQGGVGSYNEQFF. The rearrangement joins TRBV4-2 to TRBJ2-1; D possibly corresponds to TRBD2 (6 bases). Trimming removed 1 base from V and 0 bases from J, with 10 bases in between. Germline V gives CDR1 LGHNA, CDR2 YNFKEQ. This CDR3 spans 16 amino acids.

CDR3 region: CASSFTNTEAFF. The CDR3 bases are TGTGCCAGCAGCTTTACGAACACTGAAGCTTTCTTT. The chain couples TRBV7-6 to TRBJ1-1; D not resolved. Trimming removed 3 bases at V and 1 base at J, with 3 bases between. Germline V gives CDR1 SGHVS, CDR2 FNYEAQ. This CDR3 is built from 12 residues.

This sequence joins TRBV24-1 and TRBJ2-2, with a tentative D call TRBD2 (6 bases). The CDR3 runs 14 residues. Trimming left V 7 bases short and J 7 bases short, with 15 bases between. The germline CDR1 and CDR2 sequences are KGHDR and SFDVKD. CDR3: CATREGGRSGELFF. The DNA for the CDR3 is TGTGCCACCAGGGAGGGAGGACGCAGCGGGGAGCTGTTTTTT.

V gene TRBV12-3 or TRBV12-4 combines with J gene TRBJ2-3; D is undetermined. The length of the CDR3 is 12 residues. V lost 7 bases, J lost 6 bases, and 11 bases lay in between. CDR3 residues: CASTTFGDTQYF. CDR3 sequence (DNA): TGTGCCAGCACCACTTTCGGGGATACGCAGTATTTT.

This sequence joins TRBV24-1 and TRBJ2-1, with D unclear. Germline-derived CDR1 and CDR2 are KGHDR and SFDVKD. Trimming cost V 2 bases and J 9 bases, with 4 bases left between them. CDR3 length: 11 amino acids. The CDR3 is CATSDWVEQFF. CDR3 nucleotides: TGTGCCACCAGTGATTGGGTTGAGCAGTTCTTC.

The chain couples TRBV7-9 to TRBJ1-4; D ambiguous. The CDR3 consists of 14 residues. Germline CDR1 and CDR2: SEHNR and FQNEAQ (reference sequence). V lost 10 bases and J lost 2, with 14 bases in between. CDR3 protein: CATQLSKTNEKLFF. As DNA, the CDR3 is TGTGCCACCCAACTCTCTAAGACTAATGAAAAACTGTTTTTT.

The CDR3: CASSTYRQGPTEAFF. CDR3 bases: TGTGCCAGCAGTACGTATCGACAGGGCCCCACTGAAGCTTTCTTT. V and J are TRBV6-5 and TRBJ1-1; 7 bases fit TRBD1. Germline-derived CDR1 and CDR2 are MNHEY and SVGAGI. V lost 5 bases, J lost 4 bases, and 10 bases stayed unmatched. This CDR3 comprises 15 residues.

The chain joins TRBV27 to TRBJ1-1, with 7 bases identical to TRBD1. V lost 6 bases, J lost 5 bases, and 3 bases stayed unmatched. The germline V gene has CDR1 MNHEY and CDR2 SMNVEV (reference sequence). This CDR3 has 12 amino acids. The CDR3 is CASRTTGTEAFF. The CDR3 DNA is TGTGCCAGCAGGACGACAGGGACTGAAGCTTTCTTT.

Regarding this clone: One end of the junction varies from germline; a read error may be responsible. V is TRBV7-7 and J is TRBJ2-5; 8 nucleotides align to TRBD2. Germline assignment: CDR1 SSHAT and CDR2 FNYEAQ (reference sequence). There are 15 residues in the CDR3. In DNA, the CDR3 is TGTGCTAGCAGCCTAGCGGGTACGCCCCAGGAGACCCAGTACTTC. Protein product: CASSLAGTPQETQYF.

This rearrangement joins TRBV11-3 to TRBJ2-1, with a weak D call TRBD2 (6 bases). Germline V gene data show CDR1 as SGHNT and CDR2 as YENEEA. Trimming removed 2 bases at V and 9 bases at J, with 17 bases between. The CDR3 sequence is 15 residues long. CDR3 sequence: CASSLSAGGMVEQFF. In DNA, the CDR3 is TGTGCCAGCAGCTTATCAGCGGGTGGTATGGTTGAGCAGTTCTTC. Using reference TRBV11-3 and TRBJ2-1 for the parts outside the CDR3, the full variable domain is EAGVVQSPRYKIIEKKQPVAFWCNPISGHNTLYWYLQNLGQGPELLIRYENEEAVDDSQLPKDRFSAERLKGVDSTLKIQPAELGDSAVYLCASSLSAGGMVEQFFGPGTRLTVL.

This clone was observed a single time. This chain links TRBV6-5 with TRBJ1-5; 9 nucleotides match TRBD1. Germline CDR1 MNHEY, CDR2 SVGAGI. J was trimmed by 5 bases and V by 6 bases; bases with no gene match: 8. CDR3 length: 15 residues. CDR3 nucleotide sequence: TGTGCCAGCAGCCCGACAGGGGGTAGGGATCAGCCCCAGCATTTT. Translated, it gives CASSPTGGRDQPQHF.

CDR3 bases: TGTGCCAGCAGTTACGGGAGGAGCGGCACTGAAGCTTTCTTT. It yields the protein CASSYGRSGTEAFF. The rearrangement uses TRBV6-5 and TRBJ1-1, with D unclear. Germline CDR1 MNHEY, CDR2 SVGAGI. Trimming shortened V by 2 bases and J by 4 bases, and 11 bases separated the two germline ends. The CDR3 is made up of 14 amino acids.

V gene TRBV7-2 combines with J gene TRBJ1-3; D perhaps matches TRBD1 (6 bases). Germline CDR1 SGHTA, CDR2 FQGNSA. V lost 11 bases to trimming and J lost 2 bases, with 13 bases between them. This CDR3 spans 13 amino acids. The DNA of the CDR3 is TGTGCCGGCCGGGGGGCGCCTGGAAACACCATATATTTT. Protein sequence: CAGRGAPGNTIYF.

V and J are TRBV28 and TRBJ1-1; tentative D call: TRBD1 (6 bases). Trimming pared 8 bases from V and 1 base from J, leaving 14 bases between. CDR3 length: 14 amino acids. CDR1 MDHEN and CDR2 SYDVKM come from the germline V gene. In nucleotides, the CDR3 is TGTGCCAGCGGCCGATCGGACAGGAACACTGAAGCTTTCTTT. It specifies CASGRSDRNTEAFF.

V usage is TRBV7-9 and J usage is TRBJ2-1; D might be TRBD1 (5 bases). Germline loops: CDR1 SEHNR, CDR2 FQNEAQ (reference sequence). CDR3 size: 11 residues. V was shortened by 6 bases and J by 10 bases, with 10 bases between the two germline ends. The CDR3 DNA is TGTGCCAGCAGTTCAGGGCGCGAGCAGTTCTTC. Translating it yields CASSSGREQFF.

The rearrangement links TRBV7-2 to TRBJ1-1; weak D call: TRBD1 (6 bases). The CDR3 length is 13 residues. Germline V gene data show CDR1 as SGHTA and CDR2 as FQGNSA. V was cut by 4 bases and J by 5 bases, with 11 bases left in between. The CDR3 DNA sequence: TGTGCCAGCAGCTCCGGGACAATAACTGAAGCTTTCTTT. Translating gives CASSSGTITEAFF.

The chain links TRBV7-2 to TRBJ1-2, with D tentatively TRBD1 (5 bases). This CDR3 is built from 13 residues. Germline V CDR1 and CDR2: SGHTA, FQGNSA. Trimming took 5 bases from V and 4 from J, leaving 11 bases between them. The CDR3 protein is CASSPRESYGYTF. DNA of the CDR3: TGTGCCAGCAGCCCCAGGGAGAGCTATGGCTACACCTTC.

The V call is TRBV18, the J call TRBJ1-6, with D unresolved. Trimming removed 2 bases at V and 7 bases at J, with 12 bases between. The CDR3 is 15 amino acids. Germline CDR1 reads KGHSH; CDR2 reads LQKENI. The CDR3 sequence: CASSPESSGNSPLHF. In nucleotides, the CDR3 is TGTGCCAGCTCACCAGAAAGCTCGGGGAATTCACCCCTCCACTTT. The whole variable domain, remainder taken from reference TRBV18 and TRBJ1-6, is NAGVMQNPRHLVRRRGQEARLRCSPMKGHSHVYWYRQLPEEGLKFMVYLQKENIIDESGMPKERFSAEFPKEGPSILRIQQVVRGDSAAYFCASSPESSGNSPLHFGNGTRLTVT.

The CDR3 nucleotides read TGTGCCAGCAGCTTAAAGGGGACCGGGGAGCTGTTTTTT. Protein sequence: CASSLKGTGELFF. The chain uses TRBV7-9 and TRBJ2-2; tentatively, D is TRBD1 (5 bases). The ends were cut back, 2 bases at V and 5 bases at J, with 6 bases in the middle. CDR1 and CDR2 from the germline V gene are SEHNR and FQNEAQ (reference sequence). This CDR3 has 13 residues.

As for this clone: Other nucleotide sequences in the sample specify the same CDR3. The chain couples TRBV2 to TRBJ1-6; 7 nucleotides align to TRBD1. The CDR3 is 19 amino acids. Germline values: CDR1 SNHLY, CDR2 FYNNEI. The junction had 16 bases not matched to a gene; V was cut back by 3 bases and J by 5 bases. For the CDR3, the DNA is TGTGCCAGCAGTGAGATGTTTTTGAACCGGGACAGAAATAATTCACCCCTCCACTTT. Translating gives CASSEMFLNRDRNNSPLHF.

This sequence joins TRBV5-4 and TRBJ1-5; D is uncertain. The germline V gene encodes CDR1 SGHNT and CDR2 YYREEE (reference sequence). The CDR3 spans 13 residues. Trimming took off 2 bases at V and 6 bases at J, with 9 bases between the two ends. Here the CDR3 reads CASSFQGSQPQHF. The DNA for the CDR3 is TGTGCCAGCAGCTTCCAAGGGAGTCAGCCCCAGCATTTT.

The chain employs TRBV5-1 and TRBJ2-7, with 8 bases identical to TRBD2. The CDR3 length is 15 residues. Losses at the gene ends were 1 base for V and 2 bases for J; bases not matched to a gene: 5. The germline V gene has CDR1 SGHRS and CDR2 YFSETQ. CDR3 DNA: TGCGCCAGCAGCTTGTATACTAGCGGCACCTACGAGCAGTACTTC. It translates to CASSLYTSGTYEQYF.

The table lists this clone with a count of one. DNA of the CDR3: TGTGCCAGCAGCGCGCCCGGAAACACCATATATTTT. As protein: CASSAPGNTIYF. The V and J genes are TRBV3-1 (or the pseudogene TRBV3-2) and TRBJ1-3; D is undetermined. V lost 5 bases to trimming and J lost 4 bases, with 6 bases between them. Germline V gene lookup returns CDR1 LGHDT and CDR2 YNNKEL (reference sequence). The CDR3 is 12 residues long.